This entry describes one T cell receptor beta chain. No antigen is known for it. TCRdb's table, derived via immunoSEQ multiplex PCR, lists solely in-frame clones and lacks some. The profile covers about 100,000 clones, with nearly 95% appearing a single time and roughly 3.1% taken by the ten largest. CDR3 length: 16 residues. V was clipped by 0 bases and J by 4 bases, with 13 bases between them. Germline CDR1 SGHRS, CDR2 YFSETQ. This sample was taken from a study of T cells in pancreatic ductal adenocarcinoma. No neoadjuvant therapy was given to the selected pancreatic ductal adenocarcinoma patients before their surgery. The study's findings and limits: Comparisons of tumor and blood clonality may show falsely lower tumor diversity. Mean clonality was roughly 0.11 in tumors and 0.065 to 0.075 in blood, not significantly different. Unique clonotypes were about 8-fold more numerous in blood than in tumor.

V usage is TRBV5-1 and J usage is TRBJ2-2; D gene uncertain. The sequence was obtained from a human donor with pancreatic ductal adenocarcinoma. What was sequenced was PBMCs. CDR3 nucleotides: TGCGCCAGCAGCTTGGAGGCTAGTTCCTCCACCGGGGAGCTGTTTTTT. Amino acids: CASSLEASSSTGELFF.